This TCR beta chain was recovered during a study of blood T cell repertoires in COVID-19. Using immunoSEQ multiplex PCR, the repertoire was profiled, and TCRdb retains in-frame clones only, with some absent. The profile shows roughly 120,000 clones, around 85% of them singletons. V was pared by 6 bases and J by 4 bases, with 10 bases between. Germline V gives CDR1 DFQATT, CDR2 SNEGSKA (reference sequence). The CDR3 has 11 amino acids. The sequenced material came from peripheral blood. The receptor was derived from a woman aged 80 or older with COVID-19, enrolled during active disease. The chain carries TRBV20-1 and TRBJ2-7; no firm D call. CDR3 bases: TGCAGTGCCGCCGACACGTACGAGCAGTACTTC. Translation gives CSAADTYEQYF.